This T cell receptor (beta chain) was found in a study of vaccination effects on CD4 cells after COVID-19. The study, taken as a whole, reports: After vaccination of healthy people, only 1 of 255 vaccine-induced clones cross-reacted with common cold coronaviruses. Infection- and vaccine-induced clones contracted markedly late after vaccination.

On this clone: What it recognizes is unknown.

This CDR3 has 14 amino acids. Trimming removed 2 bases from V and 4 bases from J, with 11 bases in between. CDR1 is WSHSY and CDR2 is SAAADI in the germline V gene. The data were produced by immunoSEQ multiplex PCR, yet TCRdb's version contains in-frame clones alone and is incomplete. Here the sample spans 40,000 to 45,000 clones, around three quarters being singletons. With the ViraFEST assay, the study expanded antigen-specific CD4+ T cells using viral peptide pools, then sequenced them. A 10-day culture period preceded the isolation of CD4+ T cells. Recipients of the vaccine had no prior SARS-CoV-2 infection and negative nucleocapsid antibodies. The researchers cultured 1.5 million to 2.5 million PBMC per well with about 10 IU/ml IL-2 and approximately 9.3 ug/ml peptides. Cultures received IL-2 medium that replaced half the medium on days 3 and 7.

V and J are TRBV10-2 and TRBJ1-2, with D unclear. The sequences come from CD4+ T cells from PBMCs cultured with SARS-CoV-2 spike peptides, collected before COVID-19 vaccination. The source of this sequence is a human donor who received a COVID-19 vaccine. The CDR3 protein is CASSEGRTSYGYTF. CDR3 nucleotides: TGCGCCAGCAGTGAGGGCAGGACTTCCTATGGCTACACCTTC.